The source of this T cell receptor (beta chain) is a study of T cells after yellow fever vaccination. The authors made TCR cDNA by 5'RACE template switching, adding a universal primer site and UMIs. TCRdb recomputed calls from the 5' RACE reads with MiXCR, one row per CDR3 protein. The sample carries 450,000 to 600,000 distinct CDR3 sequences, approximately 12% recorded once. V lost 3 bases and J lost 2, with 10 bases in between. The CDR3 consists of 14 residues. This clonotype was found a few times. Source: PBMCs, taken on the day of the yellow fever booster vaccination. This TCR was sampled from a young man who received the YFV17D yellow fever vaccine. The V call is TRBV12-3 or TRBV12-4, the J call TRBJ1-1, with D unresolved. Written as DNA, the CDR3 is TGTGCCAGCAGTTTGAGAGTTACCAACACTGAAGCTTTCTTT. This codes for CASSLRVTNTEAFF.